This TCR beta chain was documented in a study of T cells in Graves' hyperthyroidism and ophthalmopathy. In the study overall: Prior to any treatment, at the point of initial diagnosis, peripheral blood was collected. The study's findings and limits: Ophthalmopathy was separated from stable hyperthyroidism by a 13 V-J model.

Researchers amplified the TCR beta CDR3 regions from RNA transcripts. First-round RT-PCR targeting the TCR CDR3 was performed with the HTBI primer set. TCRdb processed the multiplex PCR reads anew with MiXCR; each CDR3 protein has one entry. The data show 600,000 to 700,000 distinct CDR3 sequences, approximately 15% seen once. Germline V gene data show CDR1 as MNHNS and CDR2 as SASEGT. This CDR3 contains 12 residues. V was shortened by 6 bases and J by 1 base, with 6 bases between the two germline ends. Each ophthalmopathy patient scored at least 3 on the Clinical Activity Score and at least 4 on NOSPECS grade, with duration under 3 months. Uncontrolled infection, other autoimmune disease, pregnancy or lactation barred patients from enrollment. Comments on this clonotype: The target antigen is unknown. A single base separates this from a much larger clone, so it may be a read error.

The V and J genes are TRBV6-1 and TRBJ2-5; D is undetermined. Specimen: blood. The receptor comes from a woman between 40 and 55 years old with Graves' ophthalmopathy. CDR3 protein: CASSHFQETQYF. The CDR3 nucleotides are TGTGCCAGCAGCCACTTCCAAGAGACCCAGTACTTC.